This is a list of T cell receptor beta chains from one sample in a study of shared clonotypes between healthy human individuals. The assay was immunoSEQ multiplex PCR, and TCRdb's table has in-frame clones only and misses some. Found here are under 1,900,000 clones, approximately 98.5% of them singletons; the top ten hold approximately 0.4%. The sequenced material came from naive CD4+ T cells sorted from blood. The receptor set was obtained from a man aged 25 to 40 in good health. CDR3s include the opening cysteine and the closing phenylalanine or tryptophan. Fields, in order: CDR3 protein, CDR3 DNA, D gene, V gene, clone size, J gene. A D gene is named only where the DNA matches it firmly. Rows give clone size only sometimes, using once, few, many, or a class for an expanded clone.

CASSWGLGGLQETQYF | TGCGCCAGCAGCTGGGGCCTCGGGGGTTTGCAAGAGACCCAGTACTTC | - | TRBV5-1 | - | TRBJ2-5
CASSWGTYNEQFF | TGTGCCAGCAGCTGGGGAACCTACAATGAGCAGTTCTTC | - | TRBV7-2 | - | TRBJ2-1
CASSLAGVEDEQYF | TGTGCCAGCAGTTTAGCAGGGGTTGAGGACGAGCAGTACTTC | - | TRBV28 | - | TRBJ2-7
CATTDRANEQFF | TGTGCCACCACGGACAGGGCAAATGAGCAGTTCTTC | TRBD1 | TRBV6-5 | - | TRBJ2-1
CASSGTGETEAFF | TGTGCCAGCAGCGGAACAGGGGAGACTGAAGCTTTCTTT | TRBD1 | TRBV7-9 | - | TRBJ1-1
CASSSGSGKNYGYTF | TGTGCCAGCAGCTCGGGATCTGGGAAGAACTATGGCTACACCTTC | - | TRBV5-4 | - | TRBJ1-2
CASSPAGTQSYEQYF | TGTGCCAGCAGCCCAGCCGGGACTCAATCCTACGAGCAGTACTTC | - | TRBV5-5 | - | TRBJ2-7
CSVDAGVRETQYF | TGCAGCGTTGACGCAGGGGTAAGGGAGACCCAGTACTTC | - | TRBV29-1 | - | TRBJ2-5
CASSTASGSSYEQYF | TGTGCCAGCAGTACCGCTAGCGGGAGCTCCTACGAGCAGTACTTC | TRBD2 | TRBV28 | once | TRBJ2-7
CASSPQTGSSQPQHF | TGTGCCAGCAGCCCGCAGACAGGATCTAGTCAGCCCCAGCATTTT | - | TRBV7-2 | - | TRBJ1-5
CASGKQGAKNTEAFF | TGTGCTAGTGGTAAGCAGGGGGCGAAGAACACTGAAGCTTTCTTT | TRBD1 | TRBV12-5 | - | TRBJ1-1
CASSDLRGAGEQFF | TGTGCCAGCAGCGACTTACGGGGGGCGGGTGAGCAGTTCTTC | - | TRBV7-8 | - | TRBJ2-1
CASSLGDSSYGYTF | TGCGCCAGCAGCTTGGGGGACAGTTCGTATGGCTACACCTTC | TRBD1 | TRBV5-1 | - | TRBJ1-2
CASIVGTSGLYEQYF | TGTGCCAGCATCGTAGGGACTAGCGGGCTGTACGAGCAGTACTTC | TRBD2 | TRBV6-1 | - | TRBJ2-7
CASSLFYNEQFF | TGTGCCAGCAGTTTATTCTACAATGAGCAGTTCTTC | - | TRBV28 | - | TRBJ2-1
CASSEFAGGPNEQFF | TGCGCCAGCAGTGAGTTTGCGGGAGGTCCCAATGAGCAGTTCTTC | TRBD2 | TRBV10-1 | - | TRBJ2-1
CASSPTGAPYEQYF | TGTGCCAGCAGTCCGACAGGGGCTCCCTACGAGCAGTACTTC | TRBD1 | TRBV6-4 | - | TRBJ2-7
CATGTTRTDTQYF | TGTGCCACTGGGACGACCCGCACAGATACGCAGTATTTT | - | TRBV19 | - | TRBJ2-3
CASSQGDWAGEQYF | TGTGCCAGCAGCCAAGGGGATTGGGCCGGCGAGCAGTACTTC | - | TRBV14 | - | TRBJ2-7
CASSPGTAYNEQFF | TGTGCCAGCAGCCCAGGGACAGCCTACAATGAGCAGTTCTTC | TRBD1 | TRBV11-3 | - | TRBJ2-1
CASSQVLGVEQFF | TGTGCCAGCAGCCAAGTTTTAGGGGTTGAGCAGTTCTTC | - | TRBV14 | - | TRBJ2-1
CASSLPRRGSGSGYTF | TGTGCCAGCAGTTTACCCCGCCGGGGGTCAGGGTCAGGCTACACCTTC | - | TRBV28 | - | TRBJ1-2
CASSLGSVAPDGYTF | TGTGCCAGCAGCTTGGGGTCAGTGGCGCCGGATGGCTACACCTTC | - | TRBV7-9 | - | TRBJ1-2
CASSFSPGRTEAFF | TGTGCCAGCAGCTTTTCGCCGGGACGCACTGAAGCTTTCTTT | - | TRBV7-9 | - | TRBJ1-1
CASSAAGGPNYARYEQYF | TGCGCCAGCAGCGCGGCGGGAGGGCCGAATTATGCCCGCTACGAGCAGTACTTC | TRBD2 | TRBV5-1 | - | TRBJ2-7
CASSEQDSYEQYF | TGTGCCAGCAGTGAACAGGATTCCTACGAGCAGTACTTC | - | TRBV2 | - | TRBJ2-7
CASSAAERSLAKNIQYF | TGTGCCAGCAGTGCGGCGGAGCGTAGCCTAGCCAAAAACATTCAGTACTTC | - | TRBV6-1 | - | TRBJ2-4
CASSFKGQGDTEAFF | TGTGCCAGCAGCTTTAAGGGACAGGGGGACACTGAAGCTTTCTTT | TRBD1 | TRBV5-6 | once | TRBJ1-1
CASSLTGVSDEQFF | TGTGCCAGCAGCTTAACGGGAGTCAGCGATGAGCAGTTCTTC | - | TRBV7-3 | - | TRBJ2-1
CASSLEPGNTEAFF | TGTGCCAGCAGTTTAGAGCCCGGGAACACTGAAGCTTTCTTT | - | TRBV28 | - | TRBJ1-1
CASSERLAGAGSYEQYF | TGTGCCAGTAGTGAGAGACTAGCGGGAGCTGGGTCCTACGAGCAGTACTTC | TRBD2 | TRBV19 | once | TRBJ2-7
CASSPPPGQGARSNQPQHF | TGTGCCAGCTCACCTCCGCCGGGACAGGGGGCTCGTAGCAATCAGCCCCAGCATTTT | TRBD1 | TRBV18 | once | TRBJ1-5
CASSFLPRTGGFWSNEQFF | TGTGCCAGCAGTTTCTTGCCCCGGACAGGGGGCTTCTGGTCCAATGAGCAGTTCTTC | TRBD1 | TRBV27 | - | TRBJ2-1
CASSEPGTLRGTGELFF | TGTGCCAGCAGTGAACCAGGGACACTCAGGGGCACCGGGGAGCTGTTTTTT | - | TRBV2 | - | TRBJ2-2
CASSPLLTGSYNEQFF | TGTGCCAGCTCACCATTATTGACAGGGAGCTACAATGAGCAGTTCTTC | TRBD1 | TRBV18 | - | TRBJ2-1
CASSRLGASTGELFF | TGTGCCAGCAGTCGACTAGGAGCCAGCACCGGGGAGCTGTTTTTT | - | TRBV6-5 | - | TRBJ2-2
CASSVSGRAPVNEQFF | TGTGCCAGCAGCGTTAGCGGGAGGGCCCCTGTCAATGAGCAGTTCTTC | TRBD2 | TRBV9 | once | TRBJ2-1
CASSAPGTSFFQETQYF | TGTGCCAGCAGTGCCCCGGGGACTAGTTTCTTCCAAGAGACCCAGTACTTC | TRBD2 | TRBV6-1 | - | TRBJ2-5
CASSIVAGVNEQFF | TGTGCCAGTAGTATTGTGGCGGGCGTGAATGAGCAGTTCTTC | - | TRBV19 | - | TRBJ2-1
CASSLVPGSSYNEQFF | TGTGCCAGCAGCTTAGTGCCCGGGAGCTCCTACAATGAGCAGTTCTTC | - | TRBV11-2 | - | TRBJ2-1
CASSLASGRAGGEQYF | TGTGCCAGCAGCTTGGCTAGCGGGAGGGCCGGAGGCGAGCAGTACTTC | TRBD2 | TRBV5-4 | - | TRBJ2-7